The subject of this entry is one T cell receptor beta chain. No antigen is known for it. This sample's time point: blood 2 weeks post-SBRT. Treatment in this sample: 15 Gy SBRT to primary tumor, nephrectomy 4 weeks later. This specimen belongs to a study of radiation and T cells in renal cell carcinoma. Study results and limitations: From baseline, blood top tumor clonotypes peaked at 2 weeks post-radiation.

The protocol was immunoSEQ multiplex PCR, while the TCRdb copy is restricted to in-frame clones and leaves out a portion. The table has 40,000 to 60,000 clones, 80% seen once. V lost 0 bases, J lost 5 bases, and 5 bases stayed unmatched. The V gene's germline CDR1 is SGHTS and CDR2 YDEGEE. The CDR3 is 15 amino acids. The gene calls are TRBV5-8 and TRBJ1-1, with 9 bases that match TRBD1. Sequenced material: blood, taken from a patient whose treatment included radiotherapy and nephrectomy. The receptor comes from a woman in her 70s with renal cell carcinoma. As DNA, the CDR3 is TGTGCCAGCAGCTTGGGCCCGACAGGGGGAACTGAAGCTTTCTTT. The encoded protein is CASSLGPTGGTEAFF.